In this sample, the clone carrying this TCR beta chain turned up a few times. These data are taken from a study of beta chain features in type 1 diabetes. The overall study: Over all samples combined, fewer than 130,000,000 sorted cells were examined.

The whole isolated RNA underwent reverse transcription, so sequencing captured expressed TCRB transcripts. Some clones are missing from TCRdb's copy, which holds only in-frame ones; the method was immunoSEQ multiplex PCR. Altogether 250,000 to 350,000 clones are present, approximately 15% being singletons, with the ten largest covering roughly 7%. This CDR3 is built from 12 residues. Germline V lookup: CDR1 ENHRY, CDR2 SYGVKD. The V gene lost 7 bases and the J gene lost 1 base, with 7 bases spanning the gap. The sequence was collected from a man aged 25 to 45 in good health. This chain connects TRBV10-3 to TRBJ1-1; D might be TRBD1 (5 bases). Sequencing was carried out using central memory CD4+ T cells from blood. CDR3 region: CAINQGNTEAFF. CDR3 nucleotide sequence: TGTGCCATCAACCAGGGGAACACTGAAGCTTTCTTT.